This T cell receptor beta chain was captured by sequencing in a study of control samples from healthy donors and cancer patients. Clones were read by immunoSEQ multiplex PCR, and TCRdb kept only the in-frame ones, dropping some. The repertoire holds roughly 130,000 clones, with over 75% as singletons. The germline CDR1 and CDR2 sequences are SGHRS and YFSETQ. Trimming cost V 3 bases and J 9 bases, with 16 bases left between them. The CDR3 has 15 amino acids. This TCR came from a man between 18 and 29 years old in good health. Sequencing was performed on blood. The rearrangement uses TRBV5-1 and TRBJ1-6; D is possibly TRBD1 (5 bases). The CDR3 DNA reads as TGCGCCAGCAGCTCCTTGAGCGGCGGGGCTTCACCCCTCCACTTT. Its translation is CASSSLSGGASPLHF. The complete variable domain, with remaining parts taken from reference TRBV5-1 and TRBJ1-6, reads KAGVTQTPRYLIKTRGQQVTLSCSPISGHRSVSWYQQTPGQGLQFLFEYFSETQRNKGNFPGRFSGRQFSNSRSEMNVSTLELGDSALYLCASSSLSGGASPLHFGNGTRLTVT.